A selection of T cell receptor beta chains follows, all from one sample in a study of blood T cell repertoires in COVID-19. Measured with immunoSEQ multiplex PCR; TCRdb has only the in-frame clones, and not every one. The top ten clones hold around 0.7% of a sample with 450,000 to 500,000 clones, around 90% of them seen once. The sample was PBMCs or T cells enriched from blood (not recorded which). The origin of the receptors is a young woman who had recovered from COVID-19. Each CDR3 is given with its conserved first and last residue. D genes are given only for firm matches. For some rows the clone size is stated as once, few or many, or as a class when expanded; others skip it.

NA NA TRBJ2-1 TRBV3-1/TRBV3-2 TGTGCCAGCAGCCAAGATCGAGCGGGCGACTACAATGAGCAGTTCTTC CASSQDRAGDYNEQFF
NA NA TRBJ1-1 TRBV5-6 TGTGCCAGCAGCTCGAGGGCCCCCTGGGGTGAAGCTTTCTTT CASSSRAPWGEAFF
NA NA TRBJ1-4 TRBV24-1 TGTGCCACCAGTGCAGGGCCTAATGAAAAACTGTTTTTT CATSAGPNEKLFF
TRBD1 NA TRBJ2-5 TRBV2 TGTGCCAGCATCAGGGACAGTGAAAAGACCCAGTACTTC CASIRDSEKTQYF
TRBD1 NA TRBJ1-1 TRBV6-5 TGTGCCAGCAGTTACAGCGGGGGCAGGGGGACCGAAGCTTTCTTT CASSYSGGRGTEAFF
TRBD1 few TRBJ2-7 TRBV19 TGTGCCAGTAGTATACAGGGGGACGGCGAGCAGTACTTC CASSIQGDGEQYF
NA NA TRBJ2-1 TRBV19 TGTGCCAGTACCGAAACCGGGGGGCGAATAAATGAGCAGTTCTTC CASTETGGRINEQFF
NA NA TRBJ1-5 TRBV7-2 TGTGCCAGCAGCTTTTTCGGAGGGAGACAGCCCCAGCATTTT CASSFFGGRQPQHF
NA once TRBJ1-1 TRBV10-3 TGTGCCACCTGGTTGGGGGCGCTTAACACTGAAGCTTTCTTT CATWLGALNTEAFF
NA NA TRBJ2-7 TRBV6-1 TGTGCCAGCAGTGAATGGCTACAGTCCTACGAGCAGTACTTC CASSEWLQSYEQYF
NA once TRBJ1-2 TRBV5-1 TGCGCCAGCAGCTTGGATGGAGGACCCTATGGCTACACCTTC CASSLDGGPYGYTF
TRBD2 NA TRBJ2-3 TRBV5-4 TGTGCCAGCAGCTTGGCGGGGGGGTACACAGATACGCAGTATTTT CASSLAGGYTDTQYF
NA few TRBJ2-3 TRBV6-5 TGTGCCAGCAGTTACAGTTCCGGGGATACGCAGTATTTT CASSYSSGDTQYF
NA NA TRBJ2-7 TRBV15 TGTGCCACCAGCAGAGATCAACGAGGGTCCTACGAGCAGTACTTC CATSRDQRGSYEQYF
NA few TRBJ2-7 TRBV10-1 TGCGCCAGCACCCCGGAGGGGATCTACGAGCAGTACTTC CASTPEGIYEQYF
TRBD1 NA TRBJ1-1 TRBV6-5 TGTGCCAGCGGGACCGGGACAGAGAACACTGAAGCTTTCTTT CASGTGTENTEAFF
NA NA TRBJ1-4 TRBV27 TGTGCCAGCAGTTCCTTTTTACGGGGTACCAATGAAAAACTGTTTTTT CASSSFLRGTNEKLFF
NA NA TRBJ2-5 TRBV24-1 TGTGCCACCAGTGACCCTACAGAAGGGGGAGAAGAGACCCAGTACTTC CATSDPTEGGEETQYF
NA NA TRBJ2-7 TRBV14 TGTGCCAGCAGCCAAGGGGTGGGCCCCTACGAGCAGTACTTC CASSQGVGPYEQYF
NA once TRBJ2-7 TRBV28 TGTGCCAGCAGTTTACGGACACCATCCTACGAGCAGTACTTC CASSLRTPSYEQYF
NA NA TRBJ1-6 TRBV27 TGTGCCAGCAGTTTTCAGGGCGATTCACCCCTCCACTTT CASSFQGDSPLHF
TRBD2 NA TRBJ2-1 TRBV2 TGTGCCACCTCGCGGGGGACCGGGACTAACGAAGCCAATGAGCAGTTCTTC CATSRGTGTNEANEQFF
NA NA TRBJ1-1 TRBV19 TGTGCCAGTAGTATATCGTCAGGGAACACTGAAGCTTTCTTT CASSISSGNTEAFF
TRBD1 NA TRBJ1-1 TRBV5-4 TGTGCCAGCAGCCTAGGACAGGCGAACACTGAAGCTTTCTTT CASSLGQANTEAFF
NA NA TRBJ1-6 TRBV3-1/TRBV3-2 TGTGCCAGCAGCCAGACCTCTAGGGCAGGGTCCCTCCACTTT CASSQTSRAGSLHF
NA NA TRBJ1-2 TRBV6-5 TGTGCCAGCATCCCTCGGGGGGCGCGTGGCTACACCTTC CASIPRGARGYTF
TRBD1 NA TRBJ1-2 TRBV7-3 TGTGCCAGCAGCATATACGACAGGGGTCATGGCTACACCTTC CASSIYDRGHGYTF
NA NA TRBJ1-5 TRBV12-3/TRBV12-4 TGTGCCAGCAGTTTAGCCTTCAATCAGCCCCAGCATTTT CASSLAFNQPQHF
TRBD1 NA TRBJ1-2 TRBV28 TGTGCCAGCAGCCTCCTCCGGGCAGGGGGCGGGCAGTATGGCTACACCTTC CASSLLRAGGGQYGYTF
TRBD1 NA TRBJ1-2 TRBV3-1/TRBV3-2 TGTGCCAGCAGCCAGGAAACTGACAGGGGGAGGTATGGCTACACCTTC CASSQETDRGRYGYTF
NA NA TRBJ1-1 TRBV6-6 TGTGCCAGCAGCTCCGGCCAGGGCGGTGAAGCTTTCTTT CASSSGQGGEAFF
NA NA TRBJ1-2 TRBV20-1 TGCAGTGCTAGTCCCTTTCGGGGGAACTATGGCTACACCTTC CSASPFRGNYGYTF
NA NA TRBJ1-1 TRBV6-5 TGTGCCAGCGGCAGGCAGGGGTACACTGAAGCTTTCTTT CASGRQGYTEAFF
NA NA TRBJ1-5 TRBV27 TGTGCCAGCAGTTTTACAGGGCAGCCCCAGCATTTT CASSFTGQPQHF
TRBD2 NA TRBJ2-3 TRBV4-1 TGCGCCAGCAGCCAAGAACCGGGACTAGCGGGGGGGCAGGATACAGATACGCAGTATTTT CASSQEPGLAGGQDTDTQYF
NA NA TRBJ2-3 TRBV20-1 TGCAGTGCTAGTTCCCCCGGCAGGGAGGCAGATACGCAGTATTTT CSASSPGREADTQYF
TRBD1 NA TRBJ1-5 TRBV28 TGTGCCAGCAGGGCAGGGGGACAGCCCCAGCATTTT CASRAGGQPQHF
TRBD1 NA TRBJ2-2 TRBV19 TGTGCCAGTAAACGGACAGGGTGGACCGGGGAGCTGTTTTTT CASKRTGWTGELFF
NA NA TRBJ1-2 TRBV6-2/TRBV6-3 TGTGCCAGCAGTTACTCGCCCCGGGAGGAAGGTGGCTACACCTTC CASSYSPREEGGYTF
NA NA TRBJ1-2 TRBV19 TGTGCCAGTACCTCCGGGACAACCCTTAACTATGGCTACACCTTC CASTSGTTLNYGYTF
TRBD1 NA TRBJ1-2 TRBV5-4 TGTGCCAGCAGCTTAACCGGGACAGGGCCTAACTATGGCTACACCTTC CASSLTGTGPNYGYTF
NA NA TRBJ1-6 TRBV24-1 TGTGTTCAGGGGAATAATTCACCCCTCCACTTT CVQGNNSPLHF
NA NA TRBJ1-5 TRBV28 TGTGCCAGCAGTTTATCGGCAGGGCGTTATAGCAATCAGCCCCAGCATTTT CASSLSAGRYSNQPQHF
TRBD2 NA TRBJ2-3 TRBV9 TGTGCCAGCAGCGCCTCGTTGGGGGGGGTCCTCCCAGATACGCAGTATTTT CASSASLGGVLPDTQYF
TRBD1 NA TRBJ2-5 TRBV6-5 TGTGCCAGCAGTCGGAGTGGGCAGGGGGCCGGGACCCAGTACTTC CASSRSGQGAGTQYF
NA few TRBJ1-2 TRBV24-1 TGTGCCACCAGTGACGTTTATGGCTACACCTTC CATSDVYGYTF
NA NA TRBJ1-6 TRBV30 TGTGCCTGGAACCCAACCGGGGGTAATTCACCCCTCCACTTT CAWNPTGGNSPLHF
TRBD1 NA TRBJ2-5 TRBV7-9 TGTGCCAGCAGCTTAGATCGGACAGGCGACCAAGAGACCCAGTACTTC CASSLDRTGDQETQYF
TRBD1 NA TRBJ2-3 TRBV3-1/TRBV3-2 TGTGCCAGCAGCCCCGCGGGACAGGGGGCCGATACGCAGTATTTT CASSPAGQGADTQYF
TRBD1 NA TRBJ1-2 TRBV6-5 TGTGCCAGCAGTTACTCGCAGGGGGGATATGGCTACACCTTC CASSYSQGGYGYTF
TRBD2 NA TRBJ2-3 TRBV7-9 TGTGCCAGCAGCTCAAGACTAGCGGGGGTTGGCTCCGGAAATACGCAGTATTTT CASSSRLAGVGSGNTQYF
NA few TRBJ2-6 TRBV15 TGTGCCACCAGCAGCGCAGGGAATCGGGCCCTATCTGGGGCCAACGTCCTGACTTTC CATSSAGNRALSGANVLTF